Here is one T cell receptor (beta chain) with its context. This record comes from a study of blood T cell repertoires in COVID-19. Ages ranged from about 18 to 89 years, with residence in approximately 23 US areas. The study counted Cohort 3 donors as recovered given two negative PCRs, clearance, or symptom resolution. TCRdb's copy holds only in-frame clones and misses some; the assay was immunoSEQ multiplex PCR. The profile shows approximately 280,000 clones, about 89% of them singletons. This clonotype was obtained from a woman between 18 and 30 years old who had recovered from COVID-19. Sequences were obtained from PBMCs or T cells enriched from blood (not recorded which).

CDR3 in amino acids: CASTPDRENSPLHF. The CDR3 DNA follows: TGTGCCAGCACCCCGGACAGGGAAAATTCACCCCTCCACTTT. The chain employs TRBV28 and TRBJ1-6, with 8 bases fitting TRBD1. V dropped 7 bases and J dropped 7; count of bases not matched to a gene: 6. There are 14 residues in the CDR3. CDR1 MDHEN and CDR2 SYDVKM come from the germline V gene.